This TCR beta chain was sequenced during a study of T cell responses to AZD1222 COVID-19 vaccine. The table came from immunoSEQ multiplex PCR; TCRdb's copy has only in-frame clones and leaves some out. The sample consists of some 140,000 clones, about 90% of them appearing once. The V and J ends lost 6 bases and 4 bases, in that order; junction bases with no gene match: 3. The germline gives CDR1 DFQATT, CDR2 SNEGSKA (reference sequence). The CDR3 extends over 11 amino acids. The input for sequencing was peripheral blood, taken on day 0 of AZD1222 vaccination. The chain links TRBV20-1 to TRBJ2-7, with 7 nucleotides matching TRBD2. The TCR was taken from an adult in good health. This chain's CDR3 is CSAWGGYEQYF. The CDR3 nucleotides are TGCAGTGCATGGGGGGGATACGAGCAGTACTTC.